This note documents a single TCR beta chain sequence. Antigen: not known. Sequencing was performed with immunoSEQ multiplex PCR; in TCRdb, only in-frame clones are kept and a portion is missing. The data hold about 220,000 clones, with about 92% observed a single time. The sample is drawn from a study of T cell responses to AZD1222 COVID-19 vaccine. Regarding the study as a whole: Two AZD1222 administrations were followed by greater Spike-specific TCR breadth and depth. Donor demographics were predominantly white British with a female majority; clonal diversity may be underestimated.

This sequence originates from an adult in good health. The sample in question was peripheral blood, obtained on day 0 of MenACWY control vaccination.

The CDR3 DNA sequence: TGTGCCAGCAGCATTACGGGACTAGCGTCGGAGACCCAGTACTTC. This encodes CASSITGLASETQYF. The rearrangement joins TRBV9 to TRBJ2-5; 10 bases map to TRBD2. The CDR3 has 15 amino acids. V was clipped by 4 bases and J by 5 bases; unmatched bases: 8. Germline values: CDR1 SGDLS, CDR2 YYNGEE.